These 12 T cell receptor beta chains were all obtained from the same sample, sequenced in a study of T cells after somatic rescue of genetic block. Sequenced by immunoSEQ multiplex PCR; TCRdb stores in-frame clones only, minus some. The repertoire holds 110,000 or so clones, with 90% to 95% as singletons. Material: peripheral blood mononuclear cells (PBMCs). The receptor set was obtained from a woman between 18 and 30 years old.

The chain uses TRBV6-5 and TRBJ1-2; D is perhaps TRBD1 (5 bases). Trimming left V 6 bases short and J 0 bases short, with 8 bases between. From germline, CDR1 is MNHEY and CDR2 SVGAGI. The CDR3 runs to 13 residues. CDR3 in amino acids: CASRPQANYGYTF. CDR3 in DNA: TGTGCCAGCAGACCACAGGCTAACTATGGCTACACCTTC.

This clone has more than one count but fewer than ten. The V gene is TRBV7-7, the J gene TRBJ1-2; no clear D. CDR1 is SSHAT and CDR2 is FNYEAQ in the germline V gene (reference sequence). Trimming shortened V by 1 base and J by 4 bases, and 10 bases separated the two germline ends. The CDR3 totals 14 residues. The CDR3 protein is CASSLVRLFYGYTF. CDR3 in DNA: TGTGCCAGCAGCTTAGTGAGGTTGTTCTATGGCTACACCTTC.

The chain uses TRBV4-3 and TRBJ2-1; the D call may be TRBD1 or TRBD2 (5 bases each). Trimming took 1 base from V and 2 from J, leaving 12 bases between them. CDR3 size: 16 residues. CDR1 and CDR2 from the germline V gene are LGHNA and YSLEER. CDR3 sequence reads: CASSQASGRPYNEQFF. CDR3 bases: TGCGCCAGCAGCCAAGCTTCGGGGCGCCCCTACAATGAGCAGTTCTTC.

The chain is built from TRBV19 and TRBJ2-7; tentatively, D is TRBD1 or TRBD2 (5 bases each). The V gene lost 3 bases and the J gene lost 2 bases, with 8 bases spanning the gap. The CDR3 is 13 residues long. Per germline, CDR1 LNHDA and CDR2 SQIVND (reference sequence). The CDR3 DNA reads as TGTGCCAGTAGTATCGGGGCCCCCTACGAGCAGTACTTC. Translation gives CASSIGAPYEQYF.

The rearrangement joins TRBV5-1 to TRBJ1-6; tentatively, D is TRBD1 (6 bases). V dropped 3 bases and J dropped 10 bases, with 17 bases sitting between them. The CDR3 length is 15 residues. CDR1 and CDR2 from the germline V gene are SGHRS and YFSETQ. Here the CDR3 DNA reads TGCGCCAGCAGCTCCGGGCCAGGGGTAGAGTCACCCCTCCACTTT. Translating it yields CASSSGPGVESPLHF. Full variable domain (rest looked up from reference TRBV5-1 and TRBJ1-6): KAGVTQTPRYLIKTRGQQVTLSCSPISGHRSVSWYQQTPGQGLQFLFEYFSETQRNKGNFPGRFSGRQFSNSRSEMNVSTLELGDSALYLCASSSGPGVESPLHFGNGTRLTVT.

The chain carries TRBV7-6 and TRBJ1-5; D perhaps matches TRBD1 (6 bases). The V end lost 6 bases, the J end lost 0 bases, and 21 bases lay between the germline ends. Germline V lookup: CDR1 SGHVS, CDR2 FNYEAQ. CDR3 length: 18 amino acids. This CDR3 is CASSSGQWSTYSNQPQHF. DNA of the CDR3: TGTGCCAGCAGTTCCGGACAGTGGAGTACTTATAGCAATCAGCCCCAGCATTTT.

CDR3 protein: CASSLFGQGNIQYF. The CDR3 DNA is TGTGCCAGCAGTTTATTTGGACAGGGAAACATTCAGTACTTC. V usage is TRBV27 and J usage is TRBJ2-4; the match to TRBD1 covers 8 bases. Germline trimming cut 1 base from V and 6 bases from J; bases unmatched to any gene: 2. Germline CDR1 and CDR2: MNHEY and SMNVEV (reference sequence). The CDR3 covers 14 residues.

The CDR3 bases are TGTGCCAGCCGATGGACAGGGATGGTGAATCAGCCCCAGCATTTT. This translates into CASRWTGMVNQPQHF. The chain carries TRBV27 and TRBJ1-5; 8 bases match TRBD1. The V gene end was trimmed by 8 bases and the J gene end by 4 bases; junction bases not matched to a gene: 10. This CDR3 spans 15 amino acids. CDR1 and CDR2 (germline): MNHEY, SMNVEV (reference sequence).

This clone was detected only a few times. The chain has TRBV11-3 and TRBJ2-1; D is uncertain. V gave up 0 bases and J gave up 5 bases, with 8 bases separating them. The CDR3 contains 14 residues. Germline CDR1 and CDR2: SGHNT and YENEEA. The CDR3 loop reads CASSLDPTDNEQFF. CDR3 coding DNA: TGTGCCAGCAGCTTAGATCCTACCGACAATGAGCAGTTCTTC.

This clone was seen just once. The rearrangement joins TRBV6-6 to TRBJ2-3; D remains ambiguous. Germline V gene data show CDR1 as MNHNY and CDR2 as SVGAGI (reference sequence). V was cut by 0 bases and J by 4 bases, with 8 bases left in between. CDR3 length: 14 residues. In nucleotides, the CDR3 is TGTGCCAGCAGTTACTCGAGAGGCCCAGATACGCAGTATTTT. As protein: CASSYSRGPDTQYF.

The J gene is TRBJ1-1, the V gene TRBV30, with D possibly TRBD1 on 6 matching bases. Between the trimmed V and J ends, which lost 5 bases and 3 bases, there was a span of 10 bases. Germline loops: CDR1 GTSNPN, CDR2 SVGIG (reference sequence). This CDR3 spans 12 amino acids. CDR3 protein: CAWGSGDTEAFF. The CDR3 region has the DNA TGTGCCTGGGGATCAGGGGACACTGAAGCTTTCTTT.

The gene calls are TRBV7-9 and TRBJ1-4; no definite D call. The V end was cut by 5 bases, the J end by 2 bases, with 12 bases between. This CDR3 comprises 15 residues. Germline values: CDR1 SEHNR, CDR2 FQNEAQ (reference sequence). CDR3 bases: TGTGCCAGCAGCACCGGACGGCAGACTAATGAAAAACTGTTTTTT. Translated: CASSTGRQTNEKLFF.